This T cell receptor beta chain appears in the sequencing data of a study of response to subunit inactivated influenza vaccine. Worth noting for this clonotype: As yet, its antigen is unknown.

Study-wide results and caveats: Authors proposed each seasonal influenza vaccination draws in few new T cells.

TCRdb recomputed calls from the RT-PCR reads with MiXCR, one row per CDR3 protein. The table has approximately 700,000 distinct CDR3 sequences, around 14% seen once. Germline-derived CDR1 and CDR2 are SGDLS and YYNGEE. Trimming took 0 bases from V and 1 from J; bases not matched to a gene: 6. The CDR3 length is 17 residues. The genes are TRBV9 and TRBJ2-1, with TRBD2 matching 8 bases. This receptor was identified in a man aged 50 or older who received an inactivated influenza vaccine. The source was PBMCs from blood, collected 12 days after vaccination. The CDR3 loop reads CASSVGLAGVSYNEQFF. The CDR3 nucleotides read TGTGCCAGCAGCGTAGGCCTAGCGGGCGTTTCCTACAATGAGCAGTTCTTC.